These 9 T cell receptor beta chains were sequenced from one sample in a study of T-cell reconstitution after alpha-beta-depleted transplantation in children. Unique molecular identifiers were incorporated when the TCRbeta library was constructed. MiXCR, applied by TCRdb to the PCR reads, yields one record per CDR3 protein. The sample contains about 200,000 distinct CDR3 sequences, roughly 15% of which appear only once. Here the sequenced sample was PBMCs from the stem cell graft donor, taken from the stem cell graft. Receptor source: a human donor who donated a stem cell graft to a child with acute lymphoblastic leukemia.

The chain recombines TRBV7-9 with TRBJ1-1, with D tentatively TRBD1 (5 bases). Trimming took 5 bases from V and 4 from J, leaving 11 bases between them. Germline CDR1 and CDR2: SEHNR and FQNEAQ (reference sequence). CDR3 length equals 13 residues. The CDR3: CASSIRDVTEAFF. Written as DNA, the CDR3 is TGTGCCAGCAGCATCCGGGACGTCACTGAAGCTTTCTTT.

This clonotype was observed many times. The chain is built from TRBV5-1 and TRBJ1-1; D is ambiguous. Germline values: CDR1 SGHRS, CDR2 YFSETQ. The CDR3 is 17 amino acids. V was cut by 0 bases and J by 1 base, with 16 bases left in between. Written as DNA, the CDR3 is TGCGCCAGCAGCTTGGCCAAACTCGGCGGAACGAACACTGAAGCTTTCTTT. Its translation is CASSLAKLGGTNTEAFF.

This clonotype was observed many times. The CDR3 bases are TGTGCCAGCAGGAAGGGACTAGCGGGAGGGGATACGCAGTATTTT. Translation: CASRKGLAGGDTQYF. J is TRBJ2-3 and V is TRBV11-2; 16 bases fit TRBD2. This CDR3 is built from 15 residues. The ends lost 6 bases at V and 6 bases at J; junction bases unmatched: 3. Per germline, CDR1 SGHAT and CDR2 FQNNGV. Drawing the rest from reference TRBV11-2 and TRBJ2-3, the complete variable domain is EAGVAQSPRYKIIEKRQSVAFWCNPISGHATLYWYQQILGQGPKLLIQFQNNGVVDDSQLPKDRFSAERLKGVDSTLKIQPAKLEDSAVYLCASRKGLAGGDTQYFGPGTRLTVL.

This clonotype came up many times. V and J are TRBV20-1 and TRBJ2-5; D is possibly TRBD1 or TRBD2 (5 bases each). Germline CDR1 and CDR2: DFQATT and SNEGSKA (reference sequence). V lost 7 bases, J lost 5 bases, and 17 bases lay in between. The CDR3 loop spans 13 amino acids. CDR3: CSVTFTGTETQYF. In nucleotides, the CDR3 is TGCAGTGTTACATTCACGGGGACGGAGACCCAGTACTTC.

This clonotype was observed at least ten times. The chain has TRBV28 and TRBJ2-1, with 7 bases that match TRBD2. Germline CDR1 reads MDHEN; CDR2 reads SYDVKM. The CDR3 is made up of 15 amino acids. Trimming took 5 bases from V and 0 from J; bases not matched to a gene: 4. CDR3 nucleotide sequence: TGTGCCAGCAGTAAAAGCGGGATCTCCTACAATGAGCAGTTCTTC. It is translated as CASSKSGISYNEQFF. Looking up the rest from reference TRBV28 and TRBJ2-1 gives the full variable domain: DVKVTQSSRYLVKRTGEKVFLECVQDMDHENMFWYRQDPGLGLRLIYFSYDVKMKEKGDIPEGYSVSREKKERFSLILESASTNQTSMYLCASSKSGISYNEQFFGPGTRLTVL.

This clonotype was seen at least ten times. The chain is built from TRBV10-3 and TRBJ1-6; possibly TRBD1 for D (6 bases). The CDR3 covers 14 residues. In germline, CDR1 is ENHRY, CDR2 SYGVKD. V dropped 10 bases and J dropped 8 bases, with 18 bases sitting between them. CDR3 region: CATGSAGEDSPLHF. In DNA, the CDR3 is TGTGCCACCGGATCTGCAGGGGAGGATTCACCCCTCCACTTT.

This clonotype was seen at least ten times. V usage is TRBV12-3 or TRBV12-4 and J usage is TRBJ2-1, with D perhaps matching TRBD2 (5 bases). This CDR3 is built from 15 residues. V gave up 5 bases and J gave up 10 bases, with 21 bases separating them. DNA for the CDR3: TGTGCCAGCAGTAGGAATAGCGTCACCGCTGGGGAGCAGTTCTTC. Residues: CASSRNSVTAGEQFF.

This clonotype was seen many times. CDR3 sequence: CASARGRETQYF. The CDR3 DNA is TGTGCCAGCGCCCGGGGACGGGAGACCCAGTACTTC. The V gene is TRBV7-8, the J gene TRBJ2-5, with D possibly called TRBD1 or TRBD2 (5 bases each). V gave up 8 bases and J gave up 5 bases, with 12 bases separating them. CDR3 size: 12 residues. The germline V gene encodes CDR1 SGHVS and CDR2 FQNEAQ.

This clonotype was observed a handful of times. The CDR3 DNA is TGTGCCATAAAGCGGGAGGGCCCCTACGAGCAGTACTTC. This gives the protein CAIKREGPYEQYF. J is TRBJ2-7 and V is TRBV10-3; 10 nucleotides line up with TRBD2. CDR1 and CDR2 from the germline V gene are ENHRY and SYGVKD. Trimming removed 9 bases from V and 2 bases from J; junction bases left unmatched: 4. The CDR3 spans 13 residues.